This T cell receptor beta chain came from a study of blood T cells in healthy people across ages. This clonotype was recorded many times. Its target is unknown. A second PCR, run for about 7 to 11 cycles, used a sample-barcoded 5' primer plus a J-beta primer mix. TCRdb redid the calling of the 5' RACE reads with MiXCR, one entry per CDR3 protein. The sample lists about 930,000 distinct CDR3 sequences, roughly 28% seen once, with 10% in the top ten. Study-wide points: PBMC samples, being unsorted, prevented any conclusive comparison of naive and antigen-experienced cells.

The CDR3 contains 18 residues. The V segment lost 3 bases and the J segment 7 bases; nucleotides outside the gene matches: 17. Germline V CDR1 and CDR2: SGHTA, FQGNSA. These same records also appear under a second study, on T cells of mothers and their children. As reported in that work: Amplification in the second PCR used the M1S primer, which added sample barcodes and 2-4 random nucleotides. When mothers and children were related, their normalized repertoire overlap, which was always slightly higher, did not differ significantly from that of unrelated pairs.

Sequencing used blood. This sequence was found in a woman aged 40 to 55 in good health. The V and J genes are TRBV7-2 and TRBJ2-1, with 8 bases that match TRBD2. Here the CDR3 DNA reads TGTGCCAGCAGCTTCGCCGCTTTGTTCCGGGGGGGCGGGAATGAGCAGTTCTTC. As protein: CASSFAALFRGGGNEQFF.